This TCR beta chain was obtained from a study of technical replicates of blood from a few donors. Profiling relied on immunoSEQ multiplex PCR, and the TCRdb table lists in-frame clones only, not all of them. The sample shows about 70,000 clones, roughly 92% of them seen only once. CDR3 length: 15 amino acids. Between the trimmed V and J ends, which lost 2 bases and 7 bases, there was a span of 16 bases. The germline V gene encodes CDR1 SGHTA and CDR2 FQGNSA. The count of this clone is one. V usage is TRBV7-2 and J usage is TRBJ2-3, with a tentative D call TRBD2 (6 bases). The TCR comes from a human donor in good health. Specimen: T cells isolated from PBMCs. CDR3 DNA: TGTGCCAGCAGCTTAAATGGGGGGACTGAAAATACGCAGTATTTT. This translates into CASSLNGGTENTQYF.